This is a list of T cell receptor beta chains from one sample in a study of Graves' ophthalmopathy and Graves' hyperthyroidism. TCRdb re-called the multiplex PCR reads through MiXCR, storing one row per CDR3 protein. The repertoire holds roughly 51,000 distinct CDR3 sequences, with around 48% as singletons. Input material: peripheral blood. Source of these receptors: an adult man with Graves' ophthalmopathy. Both conserved end residues are part of each CDR3. A D gene is named only where the DNA matches it firmly. The listing skips clone size in some rows; elsewhere it reads once, few, many or a size class.

CDR3 protein	CDR3 DNA	D gene	J gene	V gene	clone size
CASRGTGGPYEQYF	TGTGCCAGCAGAGGGACAGGGGGCCCCTACGAGCAGTACTTC	TRBD1	TRBJ2-7	TRBV2	.
CASSFGQGDSNQPQHF	TGTGCCAGCAGCTTTGGGCAGGGGGACTCCAATCAGCCCCAGCATTTT	.	TRBJ1-5	TRBV12-1	many
CAWSVEGRYEQYF	TGTGCCTGGAGTGTCGAGGGGCGCTACGAGCAGTACTTC	.	TRBJ2-7	TRBV30	many
CASEGQQETQYF	TGTGCCAGCGAGGGACAGCAAGAGACCCAGTACTTC	TRBD1	TRBJ2-5	TRBV7-9	many
CSVTVRLDINEQYF	TGCAGTGTCACCGTCAGACTAGATATCAATGAGCAGTATTTT	.	TRBJ2-3	TRBV20-1	.
CAISESTGQPQHF	TGTGCCATCAGTGAGTCGACGGGGCAGCCCCAGCATTTT	.	TRBJ1-5	TRBV10-3	medium-sized
CASSPPTTDTQYF	TGTGCCAGCAGCCCACCAACCACGGATACGCAGTATTTT	.	TRBJ2-3	TRBV7-8	.
CASSLMTESAYNEQFF	TGTGCCAGCAGCTTAATGACAGAATCGGCATACAATGAGCAGTTCTTC	.	TRBJ2-1	TRBV11-1	many
CASSILGGDGVHGYTF	TGTGCCAGTAGTATTTTGGGTGGGGATGGGGTTCATGGCTACACCTTC	.	TRBJ1-2	TRBV19	.
CASSPQILAGSYEQYF	TGCGCCAGCAGTCCCCAAATCCTAGCGGGCAGCTACGAGCAGTACTTC	TRBD2	TRBJ2-7	TRBV10-1	once
CASSGTGGQPQHF	TGTGCCAGTAGTGGGACAGGTGGACAGCCCCAGCATTTT	TRBD1	TRBJ1-5	TRBV19	few
CSARDEKLFF	TGCAGTGCTAGAGATGAAAAACTGTTTTTT	.	TRBJ1-4	TRBV20-1	.
CASSSQGAHGYTF	TGTGCCAGTAGTAGCCAGGGGGCTCATGGCTACACCTTC	TRBD1	TRBJ1-2	TRBV19	many
CSASSDYETQYF	TGCAGTGCTAGCTCGGACTACGAGACCCAGTACTTC	.	TRBJ2-5	TRBV20-1	.
CASSETSGHYEQYF	TGTGCCAGCAGTGAAACTAGCGGGCACTACGAGCAATACTTC	TRBD2	TRBJ2-7	TRBV6-2/TRBV6-3	.
CASSFGSDHPQHF	TGTGCCAGCAGCTTCGGCAGTGATCATCCCCAGCATTTT	.	TRBJ1-5	TRBV5-4	.
CASQDSYNSPLHF	TGTGCCAGCCAGGACAGCTATAATTCACCCCTCCACTTT	.	TRBJ1-6	TRBV6-1	many
CASSGNAGQPQHF	TGTGCCAGCAGTGGCAATGCTGGTCAGCCCCAGCATTTT	.	TRBJ1-5	TRBV7-9	.
CATSRDLRGRATNEKLFF	TGTGCCACCAGCAGAGATCTTAGGGGGAGAGCAACTAATGAAAAACTGTTTTTT	.	TRBJ1-4	TRBV15	few
CASSSRSLRDWVNEKLFF	TGTGCCAGCAGTTCACGGTCGCTTAGGGATTGGGTTAACGAAAAACTGTTTTTT	.	TRBJ1-4	TRBV6-6	many
CASSQEASTETQYF	TGTGCCAGCAGCCAAGAAGCTAGCACCGAGACCCAGTACTTC	.	TRBJ2-5	TRBV4-2	many
CASSRENRNTEAFF	TGTGCCAGCAGCCGAGAGAACAGGAACACTGAAGCTTTCTTT	.	TRBJ1-1	TRBV13	.
CASSFVTGYEQYF	TGTGCCAGCAGCTTCGTTACGGGGTACGAGCAGTACTTT	.	TRBJ2-7	TRBV11-3	.
CANRKGSSTDTQYF	TGTGCCAACCGGAAGGGATCTAGCACAGATACGCAGTATTTT	.	TRBJ2-3	TRBV18	few
CSSKGYTF	TGCAGTTCTAAAGGCTACACCTTC	.	TRBJ1-2	TRBV20-1	.
CASSELQRNEQFF	TGTGCCAGCAGTGAACTACAACGCAATGAGCAGTTCTTC	.	TRBJ2-1	TRBV25-1	.